The 27 T cell receptor beta chains below were found in one sample sequenced in a study of cytomegalovirus exposure and HLA in healthy donors. This table comes from immunoSEQ multiplex PCR, and its TCRdb copy is limited to in-frame clones, with some not included. Among over 110,000 clones listed, 70% to 90% were seen once. The sequencing input was PBMCs. The receptors here all came from a woman aged 25-40 years in good health and CMV-seronegative.

The table lists this clone with a few counts. This chain joins TRBV29-1 and TRBJ1-2; possible D gene TRBD1, 5 bases. V was trimmed by 5 bases and J by 2 bases, leaving 15 bases between them. CDR1 SQVTM and CDR2 ANQGSEA come from the germline V gene. CDR3 length: 14 amino acids. CDR3 region: CSVKQADLNYGYTF. The CDR3 region has the DNA TGCAGCGTTAAACAGGCAGACTTGAACTATGGCTACACCTTC.

V gene TRBV2 combines with J gene TRBJ1-4; D may be TRBD1 (6 bases). Germline-derived CDR1 and CDR2 are SNHLY and FYNNEI. This CDR3 has 14 residues. The ends were cut back, 5 bases at V and 5 bases at J, with 12 bases in the middle. Here the CDR3 reads CASSRQVGNEKLFF. The CDR3, as DNA: TGTGCCAGCAGTCGACAGGTGGGCAATGAAAAACTGTTTTTT.

This clone was seen a few times. The chain combines TRBV5-1 with TRBJ2-3; 10 bases align to TRBD2. V dropped 0 bases and J dropped 2; count of bases not matched to a gene: 3. Germline loops: CDR1 SGHRS, CDR2 YFSETQ. This CDR3 has 16 amino acids. The chain's CDR3 is CASSLGAGGYTDTQYF. CDR3 nucleotide sequence: TGCGCCAGCAGCTTGGGAGCGGGGGGGTACACAGATACGCAGTATTTT.

The chain has TRBV7-8 and TRBJ1-5; 8 nucleotides align to TRBD1. CDR1 and CDR2 from the germline V gene are SGHVS and FQNEAQ. The CDR3 has 15 residues. Trimming cost V 5 bases and J 1 base; bases outside gene matches: 4. The CDR3 is CASSKDRVSNQPQHF. In nucleotides, the CDR3 is TGTGCCAGCAGCAAGGACAGGGTGAGCAATCAGCCCCAGCATTTT.

The chain uses TRBV9 and TRBJ1-5; D perhaps matches TRBD1 (6 bases). The ends were cut back, 3 bases at V and 0 bases at J, with 10 bases in the middle. This CDR3 contains 15 residues. Germline V gene data show CDR1 as SGDLS and CDR2 as YYNGEE. In DNA form, the CDR3 reads TGTGCCAGCAGCGAAGGGGGATATAGCAATCAGCCCCAGCATTTT. Encoded protein: CASSEGGYSNQPQHF.

CDR3 region: CSVPAQGLNYGYTF. CDR3 coding DNA: TGCAGCGTTCCGGCCCAGGGACTGAACTATGGCTACACCTTC. The V and J genes are TRBV29-1 and TRBJ1-2; perhaps TRBD1 as D (5 bases). This CDR3 has 14 amino acids. Germline CDR1 reads SQVTM; CDR2 reads ANQGSEA. The germline V and J ends were trimmed by 5 bases and 2 bases, with 15 bases remaining between them.

The chain has TRBV11-2 and TRBJ2-2, with TRBD1 matching 10 bases. Trimming cost V 5 bases and J 7 bases; bases outside gene matches: 10. This CDR3 is 16 amino acids long. Per germline, CDR1 SGHAT and CDR2 FQNNGV. The CDR3 DNA reads as TGTGCCAGCAGCCCCCGGACAGGGGGAACCTTCGGGGAGCTGTTTTTT. Its protein is CASSPRTGGTFGELFF. Looking up the rest from reference TRBV11-2 and TRBJ2-2 gives the full variable domain: EAGVAQSPRYKIIEKRQSVAFWCNPISGHATLYWYQQILGQGPKLLIQFQNNGVVDDSQLPKDRFSAERLKGVDSTLKIQPAKLEDSAVYLCASSPRTGGTFGELFFGEGSRLTVL.

The CDR3 region has the DNA TGTGCCAGCAGGGGGGGACGGAATATTCGGGAAAAACTGTTTTTT. This encodes CASRGGRNIREKLFF. This chain joins TRBV2 and TRBJ1-4; tentative D call: TRBD1 (5 bases). Trimming took off 6 bases at V and 8 bases at J, with 19 bases between the two ends. CDR3 length equals 15 residues. Germline V gene lookup returns CDR1 SNHLY and CDR2 FYNNEI.

This chain joins TRBV18 and TRBJ2-6; 7 nucleotides align to TRBD1. The CDR3 has 14 residues. Germline loops: CDR1 KGHSH, CDR2 LQKENI. V dropped 3 bases and J dropped 12; count of bases not matched to a gene: 8. The CDR3 region is CASSPDREPRVLTF. The CDR3 DNA reads as TGTGCCAGCTCACCCGACAGGGAGCCCCGCGTCCTGACTTTC.

As for this clone: Other DNA sequences of this sample code for an identical CDR3. This sequence joins TRBV19 and TRBJ1-1; maybe TRBD1 (6 bases). The germline gives CDR1 LNHDA, CDR2 SQIVND (reference sequence). This CDR3 comprises 14 residues. Trimming stripped 3 bases from V and 4 bases from J, with 12 bases between. This CDR3 is CASSMGQGFTEAFF. The CDR3 bases are TGTGCCAGTAGTATGGGTCAGGGGTTCACTGAAGCTTTCTTT.

The chain has TRBV29-1 and TRBJ1-1; 9 positions match TRBD1. Germline CDR1 SQVTM, CDR2 ANQGSEA. This CDR3 is 12 amino acids long. Trimming at V came to 6 bases and at J to 5 bases, leaving 4 bases not matched to a gene. This chain's CDR3 is CSVTGGLTEAFF. As DNA, the CDR3 is TGCAGCGTGACAGGGGGACTAACTGAAGCTTTCTTT.

The chain carries TRBV15 and TRBJ1-5; 7 nucleotides match TRBD1. The J segment lost 6 bases and the V segment lost 1 base, leaving 15 bases of the junction unmatched. Germline V CDR1 and CDR2: LNHNV, YYDKDF (reference sequence). The CDR3 has 18 amino acids. In DNA, the CDR3 is TGTGCCACCAGCAGAGTCTCCGGGGAGGCAGGGGGATTTCAGCCCCAGCATTTT. Residues: CATSRVSGEAGGFQPQHF.

J is TRBJ1-3 and V is TRBV6-5; 7 positions agree with TRBD1. CDR1 is MNHEY, CDR2 SVGAGI, per germline. J was trimmed by 2 bases and V by 4 bases; bases with no gene match: 2. The CDR3 is 14 amino acids. The CDR3 DNA follows: TGTGCCAGCAGTTCAGGGGGTGCTGGAAACACCATATATTTT. As protein: CASSSGGAGNTIYF.

This rearrangement joins TRBV6-6 to TRBJ2-7; weak D call: TRBD1 (6 bases). V was pared by 2 bases and J by 5 bases, with 13 bases between. There are 14 residues in the CDR3. Germline V gene lookup returns CDR1 MNHNY and CDR2 SVGAGI (reference sequence). CDR3 protein: CASSYTTGYDEQYF. In DNA form, the CDR3 reads TGTGCCAGCAGTTACACTACAGGGTACGACGAGCAGTACTTC.

The V gene is TRBV5-1, the J gene TRBJ1-5, with TRBD1 matching over 8 bases. J was trimmed by 5 bases and V by 0 bases; bases with no gene match: 1. The CDR3 sequence is 14 residues long. Germline values: CDR1 SGHRS, CDR2 YFSETQ. The CDR3 sequence: CASSLEQGDQPQHF. DNA for the CDR3: TGCGCCAGCAGCTTGGAACAGGGGGATCAGCCCCAGCATTTT.

J is TRBJ2-7 and V is TRBV18; TRBD2 agrees at 11 bases. The trim removed 3 bases at V and 3 bases at J, leaving 7 bases unmatched. Germline V lookup: CDR1 KGHSH, CDR2 LQKENI. The CDR3 has 16 residues. The CDR3 sequence is CASSPSGTSGYYEQYF. The CDR3 coding sequence is TGTGCCAGCTCACCCTCCGGGACTAGCGGATACTACGAGCAGTACTTC.

The J gene is TRBJ2-5, the V gene TRBV30; TRBD2 might be the D (6 bases). Trimming took off 1 base at V and 5 bases at J, with 11 bases between the two ends. This CDR3 contains 13 residues. Germline V lookup: CDR1 GTSNPN, CDR2 SVGIG (reference sequence). CDR3 region: CAWSGVRGETQYF. The DNA for the CDR3 is TGTGCCTGGAGTGGGGTTCGGGGGGAGACCCAGTACTTC.

The V and J genes are TRBV5-1 and TRBJ2-7; no clear D. Trimming left V 0 bases short and J 3 bases short, with 10 bases between. The CDR3 loop spans 14 amino acids. Per germline, CDR1 SGHRS and CDR2 YFSETQ. The CDR3 loop is CASSLEGRGYEQYF. The CDR3 nucleotides are TGCGCCAGCAGCTTGGAAGGTAGAGGCTACGAGCAGTACTTC. The full variable domain, with the rest looked up from reference TRBV5-1 and TRBJ2-7, is KAGVTQTPRYLIKTRGQQVTLSCSPISGHRSVSWYQQTPGQGLQFLFEYFSETQRNKGNFPGRFSGRQFSNSRSEMNVSTLELGDSALYLCASSLEGRGYEQYFGPGTRLTVT.

The J gene is TRBJ1-2, the V gene TRBV11-3, with TRBD1 as a possible D gene (6 bases). The CDR3 runs 15 residues. CDR1 and CDR2 from the germline V gene are SGHNT and YENEEA. Trimming stripped 2 bases from V and 8 bases from J, with 18 bases between. DNA of the CDR3: TGTGCCAGCAGCTTATACAGGGAACATGGTCGCGGCTACACCTTC. This codes for CASSLYREHGRGYTF. Variable domain in full (rest from reference TRBV11-3 and TRBJ1-2): EAGVVQSPRYKIIEKKQPVAFWCNPISGHNTLYWYLQNLGQGPELLIRYENEEAVDDSQLPKDRFSAERLKGVDSTLKIQPAELGDSAVYLCASSLYREHGRGYTFGSGTRLTVV.

V is TRBV5-1 and J is TRBJ1-5, with D maybe TRBD1 (6 bases). V was cut by 2 bases and J by 5 bases, with 14 bases left in between. The CDR3 sequence is 15 residues long. Germline CDR1 is SGHRS and CDR2 is YFSETQ. This CDR3 is CASSFYGGADQPQHF. The CDR3 DNA follows: TGCGCCAGCAGCTTCTACGGGGGGGCGGATCAGCCCCAGCATTTT. The full variable domain, rest sourced from reference TRBV5-1 and TRBJ1-5, is KAGVTQTPRYLIKTRGQQVTLSCSPISGHRSVSWYQQTPGQGLQFLFEYFSETQRNKGNFPGRFSGRQFSNSRSEMNVSTLELGDSALYLCASSFYGGADQPQHFGDGTRLSIL.

This chain links TRBV19 with TRBJ1-1; TRBD1 is a possible D gene (6 bases). V shed 6 bases and J shed 1 base, with 9 bases lying between them. CDR3 length: 13 amino acids. The germline V gene has CDR1 LNHDA and CDR2 SQIVND (reference sequence). The CDR3 bases are TGTGCCAGTAGCTACAGGGAGAACACTGAAGCTTTCTTT. It encodes CASSYRENTEAFF.

The gene calls are TRBV6-5 and TRBJ1-1; weak D call: TRBD1 (5 bases). The germline V and J ends were trimmed by 6 bases and 3 bases, with 11 bases remaining between them. Germline values: CDR1 MNHEY, CDR2 SVGAGI. This CDR3 region has 13 residues. CDR3 in DNA: TGTGCCAGCAGCCGCGGGGGGGACACTGAAGCTTTCTTT. Translating it yields CASSRGGDTEAFF.

This sequence joins TRBV19 and TRBJ2-3; 9 bases agree with TRBD2. V shed 5 bases and J 8 bases; nucleotides not matched to a gene: 14. Looked up from germline, CDR1 is LNHDA and CDR2 is SQIVND (reference sequence). This CDR3 is built from 16 residues. The CDR3 protein is CASSPQLAGVYVTQYF. In nucleotides, the CDR3 is TGTGCCAGTAGTCCCCAATTAGCGGGGGTCTATGTTACGCAGTATTTT.

The table lists this clone with a count of one. The chain links TRBV18 to TRBJ1-3; D is undetermined. Trimming stripped 5 bases from V and 0 bases from J, with 11 bases between. The CDR3 is 15 amino acids. Germline V gives CDR1 KGHSH, CDR2 LQKENI. The CDR3 spells CASSSNPSSGNTIYF. Here the CDR3 DNA reads TGTGCCAGCTCATCAAATCCTAGCTCTGGAAACACCATATATTTT. Full variable domain (missing parts from reference TRBV18 and TRBJ1-3): NAGVMQNPRHLVRRRGQEARLRCSPMKGHSHVYWYRQLPEEGLKFMVYLQKENIIDESGMPKERFSAEFPKEGPSILRIQQVVRGDSAAYFCASSSNPSSGNTIYFGEGSWLTVV.

This chain connects TRBV5-6 to TRBJ1-5; 8 bases are a match to TRBD1. The germline CDR1 and CDR2 sequences are SGHDT and YYEEEE. Germline trimming cut 4 bases from V and 4 bases from J; bases unmatched to any gene: 4. The CDR3 sequence is 14 residues long. The CDR3 DNA sequence: TGTGCCAGCAGCAGAGACAGGGGAAATCAGCCCCAGCATTTT. It codes for CASSRDRGNQPQHF. Complete variable domain (other parts from reference TRBV5-6 and TRBJ1-5): DAGVTQSPTHLIKTRGQQVTLRCSPKSGHDTVSWYQQALGQGPQFIFQYYEEEERQRGNFPDRFSGHQFPNYSSELNVNALLLGDSALYLCASSRDRGNQPQHFGDGTRLSIL.

The sample holds many counts of this clone. V usage is TRBV5-1 and J usage is TRBJ1-5; no firm D call. The ends were cut back, 1 base at V and 5 bases at J, with 7 bases in the middle. The CDR3 has 13 residues. From germline, CDR1 is SGHRS and CDR2 YFSETQ. The CDR3 loop is CASSLWPDQPQHF. CDR3 in DNA: TGCGCCAGCAGCTTGTGGCCAGATCAGCCCCAGCATTTT.

The gene calls are TRBV27 and TRBJ2-1; 11 nucleotides line up with TRBD2. Germline V gene sequence: CDR1 MNHEY, CDR2 SMNVEV (reference sequence). This CDR3 comprises 16 residues. The junction had 7 bases not matched to a gene; V was cut back by 5 bases and J by 4 bases. The chain's CDR3 is CASSDPGLADYNEQFF. In DNA, the CDR3 is TGTGCCAGCAGTGACCCGGGACTAGCGGATTACAATGAGCAGTTCTTC.